This T cell receptor beta chain is drawn from a study of OX40 agonist ivuxolimab in advanced cancers. The study's findings and limits: Still undetermined is the antigen specificity of the expanded peripheral T cells.

The CDR3 covers 14 residues. CDR1 is MNHNS and CDR2 is SASEGT in the germline V gene. Trimming left V 6 bases short and J 4 bases short, with 16 bases between. As to this clone: Its antigen is not known.

Measured with immunoSEQ multiplex PCR; TCRdb has only the in-frame clones, and not every one. The table includes 24,000 or so clones, roughly 80% detected once. Sequenced here: CD4+ or CD8+ T cells sorted from blood, sampled in a trial of the OX40 agonist ivuxolimab. The chain employs TRBV6-1 and TRBJ2-7; D might be TRBD2 (5 bases). This clonotype originated in an adult with an advanced solid tumor such as melanoma, head and neck, liver or kidney cancer. The CDR3 spells CASRLGATFYEQYF. The CDR3 region has the DNA TGTGCCAGCAGATTGGGAGCCACATTTTACGAGCAGTACTTC.